The table lists the clone carrying this T cell receptor (beta chain) with many counts. Antigen: not known. The data are from a study of Graves' ophthalmopathy and Graves' hyperthyroidism. Exclusion applied to patients with other autoimmune diseases, uncontrolled infections, pregnancy or lactation. Points from the study as a whole: Blood contained most expanded thyroid clonotypes exceeding 0.001 frequency. With more than 60% sensitivity and about 72% specificity, the model predicted ophthalmopathy progression. A 13-signature model separated ophthalmopathy from stable hyperthyroidism, reaching 87.88% sensitivity and approximately 81% specificity cross-validated.

The authors amplified TCR beta CDR3 regions, and they did so from RNA transcripts for repertoire sequencing. HTBI primers were employed in first-round RT-PCR, then a second-round multiplex PCR followed. MiXCR, applied by TCRdb to the multiplex PCR reads, yields one record per CDR3 protein. The sample contains approximately 210,000 distinct CDR3 sequences, about 22% of which appear only once. V lost 4 bases and J lost 5, with 11 bases in between. Germline CDR1 reads GTSNPN; CDR2 reads SVGIG (reference sequence). CDR3 length equals 12 residues. The specimen was peripheral blood. The genes are TRBV30 and TRBJ2-5; D gene ambiguous. This TCR derives from a woman aged 45-65 years with Graves' ophthalmopathy. The CDR3 DNA is TGTGCCTGGACAGTGTATAGGGAGACCCAGTACTTC. This translates into CAWTVYRETQYF.